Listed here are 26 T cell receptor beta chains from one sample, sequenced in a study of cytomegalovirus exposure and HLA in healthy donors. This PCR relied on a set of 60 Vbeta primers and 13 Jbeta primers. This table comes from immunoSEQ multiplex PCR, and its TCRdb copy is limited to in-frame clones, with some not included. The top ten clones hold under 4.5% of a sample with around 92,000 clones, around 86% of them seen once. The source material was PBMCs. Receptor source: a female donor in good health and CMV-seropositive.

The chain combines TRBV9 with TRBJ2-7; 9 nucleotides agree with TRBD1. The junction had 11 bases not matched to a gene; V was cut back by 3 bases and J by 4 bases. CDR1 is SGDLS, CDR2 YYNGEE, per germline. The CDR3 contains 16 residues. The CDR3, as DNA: TGTGCCAGCAGCGCAGCCCCGGGACAGGGTAGTTACGAGCAGTACTTC. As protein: CASSAAPGQGSYEQYF.

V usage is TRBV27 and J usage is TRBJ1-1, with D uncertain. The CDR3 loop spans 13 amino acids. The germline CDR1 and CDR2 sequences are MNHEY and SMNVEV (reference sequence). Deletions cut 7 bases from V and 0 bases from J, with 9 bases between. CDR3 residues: CASTQRMNTEAFF. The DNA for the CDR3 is TGTGCCAGCACCCAGCGGATGAACACTGAAGCTTTCTTT.

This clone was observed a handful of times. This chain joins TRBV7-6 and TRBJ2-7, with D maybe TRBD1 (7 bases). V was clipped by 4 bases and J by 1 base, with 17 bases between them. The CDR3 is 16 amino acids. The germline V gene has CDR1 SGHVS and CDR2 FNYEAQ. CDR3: CASSSIPTGRSYEQYF. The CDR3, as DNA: TGTGCCAGCAGCTCAATTCCGACAGGGAGGTCCTACGAGCAGTACTTC.

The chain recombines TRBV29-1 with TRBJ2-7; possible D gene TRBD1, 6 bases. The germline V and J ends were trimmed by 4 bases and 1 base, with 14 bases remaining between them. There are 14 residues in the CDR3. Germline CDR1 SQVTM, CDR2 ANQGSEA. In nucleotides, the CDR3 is TGCAGCGTTGGGCGGCAGGGGAAATCCTACGAGCAGTACTTC. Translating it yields CSVGRQGKSYEQYF.

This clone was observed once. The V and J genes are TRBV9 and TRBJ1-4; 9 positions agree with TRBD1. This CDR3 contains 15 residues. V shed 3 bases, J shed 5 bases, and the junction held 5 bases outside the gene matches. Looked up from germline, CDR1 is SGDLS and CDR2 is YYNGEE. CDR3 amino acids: CASSDPGTGNEKLFF. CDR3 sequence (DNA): TGTGCCAGCAGCGATCCCGGGACAGGGAATGAAAAACTGTTTTTT.

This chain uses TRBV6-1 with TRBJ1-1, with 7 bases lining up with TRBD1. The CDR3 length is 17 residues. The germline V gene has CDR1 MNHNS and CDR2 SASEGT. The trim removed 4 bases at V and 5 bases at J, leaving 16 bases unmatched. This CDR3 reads CASSGRGQPLFLTEAFF. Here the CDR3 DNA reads TGTGCCAGCAGTGGACGGGGACAGCCTCTTTTCCTTACTGAAGCTTTCTTT.

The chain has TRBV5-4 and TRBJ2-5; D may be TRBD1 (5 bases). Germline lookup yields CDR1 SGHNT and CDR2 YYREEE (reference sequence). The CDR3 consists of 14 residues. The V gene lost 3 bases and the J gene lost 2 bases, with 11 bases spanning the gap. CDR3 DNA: TGTGCCAGCAGCTGGCAGGGTTTACAAGAGACCCAGTACTTC. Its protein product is CASSWQGLQETQYF.

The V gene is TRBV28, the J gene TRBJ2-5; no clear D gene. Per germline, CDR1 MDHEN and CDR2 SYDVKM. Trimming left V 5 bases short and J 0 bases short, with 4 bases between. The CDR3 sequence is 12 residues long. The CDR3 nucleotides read TGTGCCAGCAGTCACTACCAAGAGACCCAGTACTTC. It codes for CASSHYQETQYF. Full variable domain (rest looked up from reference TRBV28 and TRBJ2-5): DVKVTQSSRYLVKRTGEKVFLECVQDMDHENMFWYRQDPGLGLRLIYFSYDVKMKEKGDIPEGYSVSREKKERFSLILESASTNQTSMYLCASSHYQETQYFGPGTRLLVL.

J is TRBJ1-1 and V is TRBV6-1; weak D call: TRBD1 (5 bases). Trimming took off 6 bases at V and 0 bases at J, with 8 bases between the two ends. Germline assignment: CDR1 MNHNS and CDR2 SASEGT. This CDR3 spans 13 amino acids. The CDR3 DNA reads TGTGCCAGCAGCAGGGTCATGAACACTGAAGCTTTCTTT. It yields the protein CASSRVMNTEAFF.

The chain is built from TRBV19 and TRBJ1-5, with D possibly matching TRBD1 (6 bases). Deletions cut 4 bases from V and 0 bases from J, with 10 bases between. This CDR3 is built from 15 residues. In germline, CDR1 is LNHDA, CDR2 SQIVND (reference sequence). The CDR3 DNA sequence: TGTGCCAGTAGTAACCAGGACAGTAGCAATCAGCCCCAGCATTTT. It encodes CASSNQDSSNQPQHF.

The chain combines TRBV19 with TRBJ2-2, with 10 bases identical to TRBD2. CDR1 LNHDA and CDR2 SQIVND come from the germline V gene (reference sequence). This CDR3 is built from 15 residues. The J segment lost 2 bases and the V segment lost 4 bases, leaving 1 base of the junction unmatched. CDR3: CASSTSGRNTGELFF. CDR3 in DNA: TGTGCCAGTAGTACTAGCGGGAGAAACACCGGGGAGCTGTTTTTT.

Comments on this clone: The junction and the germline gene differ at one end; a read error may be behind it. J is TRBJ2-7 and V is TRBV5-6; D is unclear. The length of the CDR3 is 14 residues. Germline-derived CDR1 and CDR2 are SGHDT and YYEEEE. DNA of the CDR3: TGTGCCGGCAGCTTTGGAGAGCCAAACTACGAGCAGTACTTC. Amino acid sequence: CAGSFGEPNYEQYF. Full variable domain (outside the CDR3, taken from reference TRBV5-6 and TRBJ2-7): DAGVTQSPTHLIKTRGQQVTLRCSPKSGHDTVSWYQQALGQGPQFIFQYYEEEERQRGNFPDRFSGHQFPNYSSELNVNALLLGDSALYLCAGSFGEPNYEQYFGPGTRLTVT.

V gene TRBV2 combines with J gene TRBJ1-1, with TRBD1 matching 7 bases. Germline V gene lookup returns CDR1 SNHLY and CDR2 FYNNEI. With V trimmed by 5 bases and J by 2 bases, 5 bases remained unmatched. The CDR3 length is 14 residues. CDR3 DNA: TGTGCCAGCAGTCGGACAGGTAGAAACACTGAAGCTTTCTTT. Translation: CASSRTGRNTEAFF.

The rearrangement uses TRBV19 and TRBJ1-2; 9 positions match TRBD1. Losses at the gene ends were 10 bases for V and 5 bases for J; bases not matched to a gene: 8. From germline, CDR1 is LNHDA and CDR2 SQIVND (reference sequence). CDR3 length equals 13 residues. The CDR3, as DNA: TGTGCCACCACCGGGACAGGGCCATATGGCTACACCTTC. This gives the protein CATTGTGPYGYTF.

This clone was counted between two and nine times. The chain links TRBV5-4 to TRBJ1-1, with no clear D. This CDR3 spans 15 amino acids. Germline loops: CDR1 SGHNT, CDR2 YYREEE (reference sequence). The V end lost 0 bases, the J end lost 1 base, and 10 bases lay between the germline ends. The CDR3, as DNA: TGTGCCAGCAGCTTGGAACGGGGTAGGAACACTGAAGCTTTCTTT. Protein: CASSLERGRNTEAFF.

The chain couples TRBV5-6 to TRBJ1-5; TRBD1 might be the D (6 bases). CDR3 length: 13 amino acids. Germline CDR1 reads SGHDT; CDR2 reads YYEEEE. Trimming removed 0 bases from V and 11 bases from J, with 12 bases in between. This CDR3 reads CASSLGRQVAQHF. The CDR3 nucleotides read TGTGCCAGCAGCTTGGGAAGACAGGTTGCCCAGCATTTT.

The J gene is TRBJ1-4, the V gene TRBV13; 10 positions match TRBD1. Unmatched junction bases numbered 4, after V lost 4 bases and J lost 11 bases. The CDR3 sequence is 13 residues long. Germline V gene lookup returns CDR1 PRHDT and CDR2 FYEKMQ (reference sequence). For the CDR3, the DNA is TGTGCCAGCAGCTCCCAGGACAGGGGGAAACTGTTTTTT. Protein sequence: CASSSQDRGKLFF.

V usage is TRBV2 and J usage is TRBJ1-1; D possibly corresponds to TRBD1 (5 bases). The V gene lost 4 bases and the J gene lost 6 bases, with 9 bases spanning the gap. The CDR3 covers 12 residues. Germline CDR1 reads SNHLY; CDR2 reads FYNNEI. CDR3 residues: CASSVGLAEAFF. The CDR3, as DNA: TGTGCCAGCAGTGTGGGGCTTGCTGAAGCTTTCTTT. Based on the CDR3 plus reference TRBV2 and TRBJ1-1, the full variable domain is EPEVTQTPSHQVTQMGQEVILRCVPISNHLYFYWYRQILGQKVEFLVSFYNNEISEKSEIFDDQFSVERPDGSNFTLKIRSTKLEDSAMYFCASSVGLAEAFFGQGTRLTVV.

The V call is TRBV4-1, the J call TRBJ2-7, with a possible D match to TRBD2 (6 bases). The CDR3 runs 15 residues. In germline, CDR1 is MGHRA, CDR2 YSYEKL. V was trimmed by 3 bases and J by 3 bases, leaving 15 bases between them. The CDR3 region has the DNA TGCGCCAGCAGCCACCGACTAGGGGCCCTCTACGAGCAGTACTTC. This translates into CASSHRLGALYEQYF.

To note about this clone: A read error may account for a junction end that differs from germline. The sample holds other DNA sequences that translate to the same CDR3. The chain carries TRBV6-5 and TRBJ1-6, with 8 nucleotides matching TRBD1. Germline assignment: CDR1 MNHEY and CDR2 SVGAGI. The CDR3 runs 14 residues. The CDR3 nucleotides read TGTGCCAGCAGTTACCGGGACAGGAATTCACCCCTCCACTTC. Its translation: CASSYRDRNSPLHF.

This CDR3 reads CASSYSQGLSTEAFF. As DNA, the CDR3 is TGTGCCAGCAGTTACTCGCAGGGGTTGAGTACTGAAGCTTTCTTT. This chain connects TRBV6-5 to TRBJ1-1; a weak D match, TRBD1 (6 bases). Trimming left V 0 bases short and J 5 bases short, with 13 bases between. The CDR3 sequence is 15 residues long. CDR1 is MNHEY and CDR2 is SVGAGI in the germline V gene.

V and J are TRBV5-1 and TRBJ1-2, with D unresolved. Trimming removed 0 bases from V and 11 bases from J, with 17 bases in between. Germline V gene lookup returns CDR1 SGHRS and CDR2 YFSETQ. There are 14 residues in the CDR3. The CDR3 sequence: CASSLVTGVEGYTF. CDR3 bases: TGCGCCAGCAGCTTGGTAACCGGGGTAGAAGGATACACCTTC.

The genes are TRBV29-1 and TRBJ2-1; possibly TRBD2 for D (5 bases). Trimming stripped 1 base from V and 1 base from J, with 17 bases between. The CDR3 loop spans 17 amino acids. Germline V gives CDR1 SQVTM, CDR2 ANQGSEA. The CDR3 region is CSVEGGQAYVSYNEQFF. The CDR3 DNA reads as TGCAGCGTTGAAGGAGGGCAGGCCTACGTATCCTACAATGAGCAGTTCTTC.

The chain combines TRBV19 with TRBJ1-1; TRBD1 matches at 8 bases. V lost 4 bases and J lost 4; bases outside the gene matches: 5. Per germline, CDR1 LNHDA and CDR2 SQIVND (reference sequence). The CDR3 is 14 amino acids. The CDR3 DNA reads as TGTGCCAGTAGTACAGGACAGGGAGGCACTGAAGCTTTCTTT. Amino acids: CASSTGQGGTEAFF.

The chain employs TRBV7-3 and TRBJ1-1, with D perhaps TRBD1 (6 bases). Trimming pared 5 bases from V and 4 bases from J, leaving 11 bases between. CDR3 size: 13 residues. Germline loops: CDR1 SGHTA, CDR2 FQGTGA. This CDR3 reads CASSQGGGTEAFF. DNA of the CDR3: TGTGCCAGCAGCCAAGGGGGGGGCACTGAAGCTTTCTTT.

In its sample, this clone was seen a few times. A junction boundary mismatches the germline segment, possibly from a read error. CDR3 nucleotide sequence: TGTGCCATCACCCACGACACCGGGGAGCTGTTCTTT. This codes for CAITHDTGELFF. The chain employs TRBV10-3 and TRBJ2-2, with D perhaps TRBD2 (5 bases). The CDR3 runs to 12 residues. Per the germline V gene, CDR1 is ENHRY and CDR2 is SYGVKD.